This entry lists 7 T cell receptor beta chains sequenced from one sample in a study of graft-versus-host responses after intestinal transplantation. The assay was immunoSEQ multiplex PCR, and TCRdb's table has in-frame clones only and misses some. The sample carries approximately 4,600 clones, more than 25% recorded once. The material was alloreactive CD4+ T cells from a mixed lymphocyte reaction culture, obtained before intestinal transplant. Specified subset: CFSE-low proliferating T cells sorted from roughly 6-day pre-transplant mixed lymphocyte reaction (GvH or HvG direction). The receptor set was obtained from a human patient who received an intestinal transplant.

By sample share, this clone is medium-sized. This sample includes further DNA sequences coding for the same CDR3. The chain carries TRBV6-5 and TRBJ2-7; possibly TRBD2 for D (5 bases). The V end was cut by 6 bases, the J end by 6 bases, with 12 bases between. The germline gives CDR1 MNHEY, CDR2 SVGAGI. The CDR3 totals 12 residues. CDR3 amino acids: CASRGEGREQYF. CDR3 nucleotide sequence: TGTGCCAGCAGGGGCGAGGGTCGCGAGCAGTACTTC.

The genes are TRBV6-9 and TRBJ1-4; 11 bases fit TRBD1. V gave up 6 bases and J gave up 11 bases; unmatched junction bases: 11. The germline V gene encodes CDR1 MNHGY and CDR2 SVAAGI. CDR3 length: 15 amino acids. The CDR3 here is CASSETGTGGKKLFF. CDR3 coding DNA: TGTGCCAGCAGCGAGACCGGGACAGGGGGAAAGAAACTGTTTTTT.

The chain carries TRBV7-2 and TRBJ2-1, with 8 bases fitting TRBD2. From germline, CDR1 is SGHTA and CDR2 FQGNSA. The CDR3 has 14 residues. V trimming: 2 bases; J trimming: 6 bases; junction bases outside the gene matches: 3. The CDR3 spells CASSLNGGANEQFF. CDR3 nucleotides: TGTGCCAGCAGCTTAAACGGGGGGGCCAATGAGCAGTTCTTC.

This chain links TRBV11-2 with TRBJ1-6; 9 nucleotides line up with TRBD1. Per the germline V gene, CDR1 is SGHAT and CDR2 is FQNNGV. There are 15 residues in the CDR3. V lost 1 base and J lost 6; bases outside the gene matches: 1. CDR3 loop: CASSLGDRVNSPLHF. The CDR3 region has the DNA TGTGCCAGCAGCTTAGGGGACAGGGTTAATTCACCCCTCCACTTT. The full variable domain, rest sourced from reference TRBV11-2 and TRBJ1-6, is EAGVAQSPRYKIIEKRQSVAFWCNPISGHATLYWYQQILGQGPKLLIQFQNNGVVDDSQLPKDRFSAERLKGVDSTLKIQPAKLEDSAVYLCASSLGDRVNSPLHFGNGTRLTVT.

The sample holds many counts of this clone. The V and J genes are TRBV6-1 and TRBJ2-7; D possibly matches TRBD1 or TRBD2 (7 bases each). The V and J ends lost 6 bases and 1 base respectively, with 16 bases between them. Germline V gene lookup returns CDR1 MNHNS and CDR2 SASEGT. The CDR3 has 15 amino acids. The DNA of the CDR3 is TGTGCCAGCAGCCGTGCGGGGGACAGATCCTACGAGCAGTACTTC. Translating it yields CASSRAGDRSYEQYF.

V is TRBV7-8 and J is TRBJ1-3; D unclear. V dropped 5 bases and J dropped 0 bases, with 11 bases sitting between them. The germline V gene encodes CDR1 SGHVS and CDR2 FQNEAQ. This CDR3 contains 15 residues. The CDR3 sequence is CASSDDKSSGNTIYF. CDR3 DNA: TGTGCCAGCAGCGACGACAAGAGCTCTGGAAACACCATATATTTT.

This clone was seen only once. The chain carries TRBV5-1 and TRBJ2-7; TRBD2 aligns across 10 bases. The J segment lost 2 bases and the V segment lost 5 bases, leaving 7 bases of the junction unmatched. Germline CDR1 and CDR2: SGHRS and YFSETQ. The CDR3 length is 15 residues. The CDR3: CASSKREGAAYEQYF. The CDR3, as DNA: TGCGCCAGCAGTAAGCGGGAGGGTGCGGCCTACGAGCAGTACTTC.